This T cell receptor (beta chain) emerged from a study of beta chain features in type 1 diabetes. Regarding this clone: What it binds is not known.

Study conclusions and caveats: Moderate yet significant TCRB CDR3 shortening was seen in Type 1 diabetes patients in all four CD4+ subsets.

Germline V gene data show CDR1 as SNHLY and CDR2 as FYNNEI. V dropped 5 bases and J dropped 2; count of bases not matched to a gene: 8. The CDR3 covers 16 residues. Since all of the isolated RNA was reverse transcribed, expressed TCRB transcripts were what got sequenced. Assay used: immunoSEQ multiplex PCR; TCRdb lists only in-frame clones, some missing. Among around 280,000 clones listed, 15% were seen once. This clonotype was sampled from a man younger than 30 with type 1 diabetes. What was sequenced was naive CD4+ T cells from blood. The chain uses TRBV2 and TRBJ2-3; 9 bases are shared with TRBD1. This chain's CDR3 is CASSRLDRGVTDTQYF. As DNA, the CDR3 is TGTGCCAGCAGTCGACTCGACAGGGGGGTCACAGATACGCAGTATTTT.